The 20 T cell receptor beta chains below were found in one sample sequenced in a study of cytomegalovirus exposure and HLA in healthy donors. In the PCR, 60 Vbeta and 13 Jbeta primers were used. TCRdb's copy holds only in-frame clones and misses some; the assay was immunoSEQ multiplex PCR. The profile covers around 130,000 clones, with 70% to 80% appearing a single time and approximately 0.94% taken by the ten largest. Sequenced input: PBMCs. Every receptor here comes from a woman aged 60 to 75 in good health and CMV-seronegative.

The chain has TRBV6-1 and TRBJ2-7; 9 bases line up with TRBD1. This CDR3 has 16 residues. V lost 4 bases, J lost 3 bases, and 10 bases stayed unmatched. Germline V gene lookup returns CDR1 MNHNS and CDR2 SASEGT. In DNA form, the CDR3 reads TGTGCCAGCAGTGCGACAGGGGGAACGGCTTTCTACGAGCAGTACTTC. It codes for CASSATGGTAFYEQYF.

The chain combines TRBV5-4 with TRBJ1-5; possible D gene TRBD1, 6 bases. Deletions cut 4 bases from V and 4 bases from J, with 9 bases between. The germline V gene encodes CDR1 SGHNT and CDR2 YYREEE (reference sequence). This CDR3 is 13 amino acids long. CDR3 in amino acids: CASSPGQNQPQHF. The CDR3 nucleotides are TGTGCCAGCAGCCCCGGACAGAATCAGCCCCAGCATTTT.

The rearrangement joins TRBV13 to TRBJ1-1, with 7 bases fitting TRBD1. Trimming at V came to 5 bases and at J to 4 bases, leaving 10 bases not matched to a gene. Germline CDR1 PRHDT, CDR2 FYEKMQ (reference sequence). The CDR3 spans 15 residues. CDR3 DNA sequence: TGTGCCAGCAGCCCCGGGGGCAGGGGGGCCACTGAAGCTTTCTTT. This sequence encodes CASSPGGRGATEAFF.

This sequence joins TRBV2 and TRBJ2-5, with a tentative D call TRBD2 (6 bases). In germline, CDR1 is SNHLY, CDR2 FYNNEI. Between the trimmed V and J ends, which lost 1 base and 6 bases, there was a span of 12 bases. The CDR3 has 14 residues. The CDR3 DNA reads TGTGCCAGCAGTGAAGGTAGCGGTGCTCAGACCCAGTACTTC. Its translation: CASSEGSGAQTQYF.

This clone was seen only a few times. The chain links TRBV6-1 to TRBJ1-1; tentative D call: TRBD1 (6 bases). The V end was cut by 3 bases, the J end by 7 bases, with 12 bases between. CDR1 is MNHNS and CDR2 is SASEGT in the germline V gene. This CDR3 has 13 residues. The CDR3 DNA sequence: TGTGCCAGCAGTGATCTGGGCAGGGGTGAAGCTTTCTTT. Encoded protein: CASSDLGRGEAFF.

This rearrangement joins TRBV7-8 to TRBJ1-5; maybe TRBD1 (5 bases). Trimming pared 5 bases from V and 2 bases from J, leaving 13 bases between. CDR3 size: 15 residues. CDR1 is SGHVS, CDR2 FQNEAQ, per germline. For the CDR3, the DNA is TGTGCCAGCAGCCCGGACGGGGGAGGCAATCAGCCCCAGCATTTT. This sequence encodes CASSPDGGGNQPQHF.

The genes are TRBV7-8 and TRBJ1-3; TRBD1 aligns across 9 bases. The germline V gene encodes CDR1 SGHVS and CDR2 FQNEAQ. The CDR3 runs to 16 residues. Trimming at V came to 5 bases and at J to 1 base, leaving 6 bases not matched to a gene. CDR3 sequence: CASSRRDRVSGNTIYF. The CDR3 DNA is TGTGCCAGCAGCCGCCGGGACAGGGTTTCTGGAAACACCATATATTTT.

The chain has TRBV9 and TRBJ1-6; 7 nucleotides agree with TRBD1. CDR3 length: 17 residues. The V segment lost 3 bases and the J segment 2 bases; nucleotides outside the gene matches: 8. Germline values: CDR1 SGDLS, CDR2 YYNGEE. CDR3 sequence: CASSATGAATYNSPLHF. Written as DNA, the CDR3 is TGTGCCAGCAGCGCAACAGGGGCCGCCACCTATAATTCACCCCTCCACTTT.

CDR3 DNA sequence: TGTGCCATCAAAGGGCTAGCGGCTAGCACAGATACGCAGTATTTT. Translation gives CAIKGLAASTDTQYF. The chain recombines TRBV10-3 with TRBJ2-3; 7 positions match TRBD2. V shed 7 bases, J shed 0 bases, and the junction held 7 bases outside the gene matches. Germline V gene data show CDR1 as ENHRY and CDR2 as SYGVKD. The CDR3 is made up of 15 amino acids.

This sequence joins TRBV7-2 and TRBJ2-7; 7 nucleotides line up with TRBD2. The CDR3 totals 13 residues. Germline CDR1 is SGHTA and CDR2 is FQGNSA. The J segment lost 7 bases and the V segment lost 1 base, leaving 4 bases of the junction unmatched. Written as DNA, the CDR3 is TGTGCCAGCAGCTTAGAGATGGGAGGGGAGCAGTACTTC. Translating it yields CASSLEMGGEQYF.

V usage is TRBV4-1 and J usage is TRBJ2-2; TRBD1 aligns across 7 bases. There are 15 residues in the CDR3. The trim removed 4 bases at V and 4 bases at J, leaving 6 bases unmatched. Germline V gene sequence: CDR1 MGHRA, CDR2 YSYEKL. Here the CDR3 reads CASSRQGSGTGELFF. The CDR3 DNA reads TGCGCCAGCAGCCGACAGGGAAGTGGCACCGGGGAGCTGTTTTTT.

The rearrangement uses TRBV7-2 and TRBJ2-7, with D perhaps TRBD1 (5 bases). Germline values: CDR1 SGHTA, CDR2 FQGNSA. This CDR3 has 14 amino acids. Trimming stripped 3 bases from V and 2 bases from J, with 11 bases between. CDR3 nucleotide sequence: TGTGCCAGCAGCTTCTTTCGACAGACCTACGAGCAGTACTTC. This sequence encodes CASSFFRQTYEQYF. The full variable domain, rest sourced from reference TRBV7-2 and TRBJ2-7, is GAGVSQSPSNKVTEKGKDVELRCDPISGHTALYWYRQSLGQGLEFLIYFQGNSAPDKSGLPSDRFSAERTGGSVSTLTIQRTQQEDSAVYLCASSFFRQTYEQYFGPGTRLTVT.

The V and J genes are TRBV11-2 and TRBJ1-6; D is ambiguous. The V end was cut by 5 bases, the J end by 10 bases, with 15 bases between. CDR3 length equals 14 residues. Germline values: CDR1 SGHAT, CDR2 FQNNGV. This CDR3 is CASSPGRLGSPLHF. In DNA, the CDR3 is TGTGCCAGCAGCCCCGGGAGGCTGGGGTCACCCCTCCACTTT.

This chain connects TRBV21-1 to TRBJ2-1; TRBD1 reflects the table's D call only, with no check against the DNA. TRBV21-1 is annotated as a pseudogene. The CDR3 totals 18 residues. Here the CDR3 reads CASPIGLPRGISYNEQFF. CDR3 DNA: TGTGCCAGCCCTATTGGACTTCCCAGGGGGATCTCCTACAATGAGCAGTTCTTC.

The rearrangement uses TRBV7-4 and TRBJ2-6; 7 bases fit TRBD1. The CDR3 length is 21 residues. V dropped 1 base and J dropped 0; count of bases not matched to a gene: 15. The germline CDR1 and CDR2 sequences are SGHVT and SQSDAQ. DNA of the CDR3: TGTGCCAGCAGCTTAGGGGGTTCTACACAGGGGCCCCCCTCTGGGGCCAACGTCCTGACTTTC. It codes for CASSLGGSTQGPPSGANVLTF.

Only a few counts were recorded for this clone. The CDR3 protein is CASEMGQGYEKLFF. The CDR3 DNA is TGTGCCAGCGAAATGGGACAGGGGTATGAAAAACTGTTTTTT. V gene TRBV6-1 combines with J gene TRBJ1-4, with 10 nucleotides matching TRBD1. This CDR3 region has 14 residues. The V segment lost 8 bases and the J segment 6 bases; nucleotides outside the gene matches: 6. Germline V CDR1 and CDR2: MNHNS, SASEGT.

The chain has TRBV5-1 and TRBJ1-6; 8 bases align to TRBD1. The CDR3 covers 16 residues. Germline loops: CDR1 SGHRS, CDR2 YFSETQ. V trimming: 4 bases; J trimming: 6 bases; junction bases outside the gene matches: 9. CDR3 in DNA: TGCGCCAGCAGCATAGCCCAGACAGGGGTTAATTCACCCCTCCACTTT. This encodes CASSIAQTGVNSPLHF.

This sequence joins TRBV29-1 and TRBJ2-3; 9 nucleotides agree with TRBD1. This CDR3 is 14 amino acids long. From germline, CDR1 is SQVTM and CDR2 ANQGSEA. J lost 6 bases, V lost 4 bases, and 8 bases had no gene match. DNA for the CDR3: TGCAGCGTTGTGGGACAGGGAGTTCGGGATACGCAGTATTTT. This gives the protein CSVVGQGVRDTQYF.

The V gene is TRBV6-5, the J gene TRBJ1-5; tentative D call: TRBD1 (5 bases). Trimming took off 7 bases at V and 2 bases at J, with 15 bases between the two ends. Germline V gene lookup returns CDR1 MNHEY and CDR2 SVGAGI. CDR3 length equals 15 residues. The CDR3 is CASNPQGNGNQPQHF. In DNA form, the CDR3 reads TGTGCCAGCAACCCCCAGGGAAATGGCAATCAGCCCCAGCATTTT.

V usage is TRBV9 and J usage is TRBJ2-1; TRBD2 matches at 7 bases. V lost 3 bases to trimming and J lost 6 bases; unmatched junction nucleotides: 6. Germline V gene sequence: CDR1 SGDLS, CDR2 YYNGEE. This CDR3 is 14 amino acids long. CDR3 DNA: TGTGCCAGCAGCGACCCGGGACTACGCAATGAGCAGTTCTTC. It yields the protein CASSDPGLRNEQFF. The variable domain in full, with the rest retrieved from reference TRBV9 and TRBJ2-1, is DSGVTQTPKHLITATGQRVTLRCSPRSGDLSVYWYQQSLDQGLQFLIQYYNGEERAKGNILERFSAQQFPDLHSELNLSSLELGDSALYFCASSDPGLRNEQFFGPGTRLTVL.